What follows are 9 T cell receptor beta chains derived from one specimen sequenced in a study of identical twins. TCRdb reprocessed the 5' RACE reads via MiXCR and lists one record per CDR3 protein. Of approximately 500,000 distinct CDR3 sequences in the sample, approximately 24% were seen once. These data were also filed under a second study, of T cells expressing NK-cell markers.

The sequencing input was CD4+ T cells sorted from blood. The source is a woman aged 18-29 years in good health.

The chain recombines TRBV5-1 with TRBJ1-2; TRBD1 matches 9 bases. J gave up 4 bases and V 4 bases, and 5 bases lay outside the gene matches. Germline-derived CDR1 and CDR2 are SGHRS and YFSETQ. The CDR3 length is 14 residues. CDR3 in amino acids: CASSPGQGPYGYTF. The DNA for the CDR3 is TGCGCCAGCAGCCCAGGACAGGGGCCCTATGGCTACACCTTC.

This clonotype was observed a few times. The chain employs TRBV18 and TRBJ2-2, with TRBD2 identical over 8 bases. Germline lookup yields CDR1 KGHSH and CDR2 LQKENI. This CDR3 comprises 16 residues. The V and J ends lost 6 bases and 4 bases, in that order; junction bases with no gene match: 10. This CDR3 is CASSRPLLAATGELFF. As DNA, the CDR3 is TGTGCCAGCTCTCGACCCCTACTAGCGGCCACCGGGGAGCTGTTTTTT.

This rearrangement joins TRBV4-1 to TRBJ2-5; 10 positions agree with TRBD2. The CDR3 contains 17 residues. V lost 1 base, J lost 2 bases, and 7 bases stayed unmatched. The germline V gene has CDR1 MGHRA and CDR2 YSYEKL. The CDR3 nucleotides read TGCGCCAGCAGCCAAGGGAGTAGCGGGGGGCGTCAAGAGACCCAGTACTTC. Protein product: CASSQGSSGGRQETQYF.

This clonotype has more than one count but fewer than ten. The chain couples TRBV10-1 to TRBJ2-3, with 10 nucleotides matching TRBD2. The CDR3 extends over 16 amino acids. CDR1 is WNHNN and CDR2 is SYGVQD in the germline V gene (reference sequence). Trimming removed 4 bases from V and 0 bases from J; junction bases left unmatched: 4. Here the CDR3 DNA reads TGCGCCAGCAGTGCTCTAGCGGGAGTAAGCACAGATACGCAGTATTTT. Its protein product is CASSALAGVSTDTQYF.

CDR3 amino acids: CASGMQLNSPLHF. The CDR3, as DNA: TGTGCCAGCGGGATGCAACTGAATTCACCCCTCCACTTT. The chain employs TRBV6-4 and TRBJ1-6; no reliable D call. CDR1 MRHNA and CDR2 SNTAGT come from the germline V gene. V shed 8 bases and J shed 7 bases, with 12 bases lying between them. This CDR3 is built from 13 residues.

V is TRBV20-1 and J is TRBJ2-4; tentative D call: TRBD1 (5 bases). V was trimmed by 2 bases and J by 0 bases, leaving 17 bases between them. This CDR3 contains 17 residues. Germline V gene lookup returns CDR1 DFQATT and CDR2 SNEGSKA (reference sequence). The CDR3 region is CSARPPGYGLAKNIQYF. Written as DNA, the CDR3 is TGCAGTGCTAGACCCCCAGGGTATGGCTTAGCCAAAAACATTCAGTACTTC.

The chain couples TRBV2 to TRBJ2-5; maybe TRBD2 (6 bases). With 6 bases removed from V and 3 bases from J, the gap between germline ends came to 20 bases. Germline CDR1 reads SNHLY; CDR2 reads FYNNEI. CDR3 size: 16 residues. CDR3 nucleotide sequence: TGTGCCAGCAGCTCCCGAAGGGGACTTGATGAAGAGACCCAGTACTTC. This sequence encodes CASSSRRGLDEETQYF.

The chain uses TRBV10-3 and TRBJ1-1, with TRBD1 identical over 8 bases. This CDR3 is 14 amino acids long. Germline CDR1 and CDR2: ENHRY and SYGVKD. J lost 4 bases, V lost 6 bases, and 7 bases had no gene match. The CDR3 coding sequence is TGTGCCATCAGGGAAGACAGGGGTTTCACTGAAGCTTTCTTT. This encodes CAIREDRGFTEAFF.

In this sample, this clonotype turned up a few times. The chain is built from TRBV7-2 and TRBJ2-1; D unclear. The V gene's germline CDR1 is SGHTA and CDR2 FQGNSA. The CDR3 is made up of 15 amino acids. V was trimmed by 2 bases and J by 3 bases, leaving 11 bases between them. The CDR3 coding sequence is TGTGCCAGCAGCTTAAGTCCTTGGGGCTACAATGAGCAGTTCTTC. Protein sequence: CASSLSPWGYNEQFF.